The 14 T cell receptor beta chains presented below share a single source sample, sequenced in a study of cytomegalovirus exposure and HLA in healthy donors. Amplification used 60 Vbeta primers and 13 Jbeta primers. Using immunoSEQ multiplex PCR, the repertoire was profiled, and TCRdb retains in-frame clones only, with some absent. The sample features about 170,000 clones, with about 1.2% in its top ten. Source material: PBMCs. Every receptor here comes from a woman between 55 and 75 years old in good health and CMV-seronegative.

The genes are TRBV5-4 and TRBJ2-7; D remains ambiguous. Per germline, CDR1 SGHNT and CDR2 YYREEE (reference sequence). The CDR3 length is 13 residues. V was trimmed by 0 bases and J by 6 bases, leaving 10 bases between them. The CDR3 DNA follows: TGTGCCAGCAGCTTGGCCAGAGGAGCCGAGCAGTACTTC. This translates into CASSLARGAEQYF.

The chain has TRBV5-4 and TRBJ2-5, with 9 bases aligning to TRBD2. Germline CDR1 is SGHNT and CDR2 is YYREEE (reference sequence). The junction had 11 bases not matched to a gene; V was cut back by 5 bases and J by 3 bases. The CDR3 loop spans 16 amino acids. CDR3 in DNA: TGTGCCAGCAGTTATAGAGAGAGCGGGAGGAAAGAGACCCAGTACTTC. As protein: CASSYRESGRKETQYF.

The V call is TRBV6-5, the J call TRBJ2-3, with TRBD2 matching 7 bases. The CDR3 has 16 residues. V trimming: 2 bases; J trimming: 2 bases; junction bases outside the gene matches: 7. Germline V gene sequence: CDR1 MNHEY, CDR2 SVGAGI. The CDR3 coding sequence is TGTGCCAGCAGTTACGTCAGGACTAGGTCCACAGATACGCAGTATTTT. Its protein product is CASSYVRTRSTDTQYF.

The rearrangement joins TRBV10-3 to TRBJ2-7; no definite D call. Trimming cost V 4 bases and J 4 bases, with 5 bases left between them. Germline CDR1 reads ENHRY; CDR2 reads SYGVKD. CDR3 length equals 11 residues. The CDR3 reads CAISAEYEQYF. The CDR3 DNA sequence: TGTGCCATCAGTGCCGAGTACGAGCAGTACTTC.

The chain links TRBV4-2 to TRBJ2-7; the match to TRBD1 covers 10 bases. Germline-derived CDR1 and CDR2 are LGHNA and YNFKEQ. V shed 2 bases and J 3 bases; nucleotides not matched to a gene: 4. The CDR3 extends over 15 amino acids. The CDR3, as DNA: TGTGCCAGCAGCCAACCCGGACAGGGGGGCTACGAGCAGTACTTC. Its translation: CASSQPGQGGYEQYF.

The chain uses TRBV4-1 and TRBJ1-4, with TRBD1 identical over 7 bases. This CDR3 comprises 14 residues. In germline, CDR1 is MGHRA, CDR2 YSYEKL. V dropped 6 bases and J dropped 7; count of bases not matched to a gene: 8. The CDR3 here is CASSLPDRTEKLFF. The CDR3 nucleotides are TGCGCCAGCAGTCTCCCGGACAGGACTGAAAAACTGTTTTTT.

This sequence joins TRBV7-8 and TRBJ2-2; D is perhaps TRBD2 (7 bases). The CDR3 sequence is 16 residues long. Germline V CDR1 and CDR2: SGHVS, FQNEAQ. V was shortened by 5 bases and J by 6 bases, with 19 bases between the two germline ends. CDR3 sequence: CASSPQSRGQAGELFF. As DNA, the CDR3 is TGTGCCAGCAGCCCCCAGTCGCGGGGGCAGGCCGGGGAGCTGTTTTTT.

The chain employs TRBV7-9 and TRBJ1-1; D is uncertain. Trimming shortened V by 9 bases and J by 1 base, and 12 bases separated the two germline ends. Germline loops: CDR1 SEHNR, CDR2 FQNEAQ (reference sequence). This CDR3 region has 13 residues. The CDR3 spells CASVGGTNTEAFF. CDR3 bases: TGTGCCAGTGTAGGAGGTACGAACACTGAAGCTTTCTTT.

This sequence joins TRBV6-1 and TRBJ2-7; the D gene is possibly TRBD1 (6 bases). Germline V CDR1 and CDR2: MNHNS, SASEGT. The CDR3 length is 15 residues. Trimming cost V 4 bases and J 2 bases, with 15 bases left between them. This chain's CDR3 is CASSATHRAAYEQYF. The CDR3 coding sequence is TGTGCCAGCAGTGCGACCCACAGGGCCGCCTACGAGCAGTACTTC.

The chain is built from TRBV4-3 and TRBJ2-3; D gene ambiguous. Germline CDR1 and CDR2: LGHNA and YSLEER. The CDR3 consists of 15 residues. The ends were cut back, 4 bases at V and 5 bases at J, with 16 bases in the middle. The chain's CDR3 is CASSLHVQNGDTQYF. In DNA form, the CDR3 reads TGCGCCAGCAGCCTCCACGTACAAAATGGAGATACGCAGTATTTT.

The V gene is TRBV6-1, the J gene TRBJ1-2; D unresolved. Trimming took 8 bases from V and 3 from J, leaving 19 bases between them. This CDR3 has 15 residues. The germline V gene encodes CDR1 MNHNS and CDR2 SASEGT. The CDR3 DNA sequence: TGTGCCAGCGACCTTGAGGCCGGGAGGGACTATGGCTACACCTTC. This encodes CASDLEAGRDYGYTF.

This chain joins TRBV19 and TRBJ1-1, with D unresolved. The CDR3 contains 14 residues. Germline V CDR1 and CDR2: LNHDA, SQIVND (reference sequence). The V and J ends lost 9 bases and 1 base respectively, with 15 bases between them. Written as DNA, the CDR3 is TGTGCCAGCCGGAGGCAGAAAGAGAACACTGAAGCTTTCTTT. Translated, it gives CASRRQKENTEAFF.

The chain links TRBV18 to TRBJ2-5, with D tentatively TRBD2 (6 bases). Per the germline V gene, CDR1 is KGHSH and CDR2 is LQKENI. This CDR3 region has 15 residues. V lost 1 base and J 2 bases, leaving 11 bases between the germline ends. DNA of the CDR3: TGTGCCAGCTCACCACGTGGCGGAGGGCAAGAGACCCAGTACTTC. This encodes CASSPRGGGQETQYF.

The V and J genes are TRBV5-1 and TRBJ1-5; D uncertain. This CDR3 contains 14 residues. CDR1 SGHRS and CDR2 YFSETQ come from the germline V gene. V was cut by 4 bases and J by 6 bases, with 14 bases left in between. The CDR3 DNA reads as TGCGCCAGCAGCCCAAGACTGAACGGTCAGCCCCAGCATTTT. Amino acids: CASSPRLNGQPQHF.